The T cell receptor beta chain under discussion was sequenced for a study of blood T cell repertoires in COVID-19. Study details: Samples representing acute and convalescent COVID-19 were sourced from the United States, Italy and Spain. Sample material is recorded as cDNA or gDNA derived from T cells, B-cell-depleted T cells, or PBMCs.

CDR1 and CDR2 (germline): SGHNT, YYREEE (reference sequence). V lost 2 bases and J lost 8; bases outside the gene matches: 10. The length of the CDR3 is 15 residues. Source study methods: Estimation of nucleated cell counts was performed using reference gene primer amplification. The method was immunoSEQ multiplex PCR; TCRdb's version includes in-frame clones alone and lacks a portion of them. D and trimming were read from the DNA, whereas the V and J calls and clone size are those reported in that table. The sample lists 55,000 to 80,000 clones; approximately 86% were seen once. This rearrangement joins TRBV5-4 to TRBJ1-1, with 9 bases matching TRBD1. Source material: peripheral blood. The TCR sequence derives from a man aged 65-85 years with acute or convalescent COVID-19. The CDR3 region is CASSLYGGQGVEAFF. CDR3 sequence (DNA): TGTGCCAGCAGCTTATACGGGGGACAGGGCGTCGAAGCTTTCTTT.